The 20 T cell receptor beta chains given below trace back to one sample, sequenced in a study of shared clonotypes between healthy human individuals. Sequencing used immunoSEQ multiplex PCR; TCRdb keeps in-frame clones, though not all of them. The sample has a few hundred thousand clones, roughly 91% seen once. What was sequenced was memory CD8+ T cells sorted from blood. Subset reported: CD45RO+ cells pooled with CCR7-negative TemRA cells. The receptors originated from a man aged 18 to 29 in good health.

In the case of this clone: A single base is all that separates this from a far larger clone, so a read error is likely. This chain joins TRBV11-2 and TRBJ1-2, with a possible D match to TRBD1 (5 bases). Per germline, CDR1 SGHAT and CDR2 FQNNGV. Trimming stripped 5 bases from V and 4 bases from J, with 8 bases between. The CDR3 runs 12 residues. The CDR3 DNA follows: TGTGCCAGCAGCCCCGACAGCTATGGCTACACCTTC. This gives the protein CASSPDSYGYTF.

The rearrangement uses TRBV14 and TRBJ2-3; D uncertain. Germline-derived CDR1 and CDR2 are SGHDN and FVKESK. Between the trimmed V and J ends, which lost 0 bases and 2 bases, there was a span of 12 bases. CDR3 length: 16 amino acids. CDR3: CASSQEDNYFTDTQYF. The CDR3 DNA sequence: TGTGCCAGCAGCCAAGAAGATAACTATTTCACAGATACGCAGTATTTT.

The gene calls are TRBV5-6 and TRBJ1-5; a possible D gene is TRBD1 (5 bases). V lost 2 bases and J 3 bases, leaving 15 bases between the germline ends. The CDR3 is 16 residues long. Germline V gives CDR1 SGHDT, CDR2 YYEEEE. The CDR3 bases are TGTGCCAGCAGCTTAGGGGCAGGGTGGGACAATCAGCCCCAGCATTTT. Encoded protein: CASSLGAGWDNQPQHF.

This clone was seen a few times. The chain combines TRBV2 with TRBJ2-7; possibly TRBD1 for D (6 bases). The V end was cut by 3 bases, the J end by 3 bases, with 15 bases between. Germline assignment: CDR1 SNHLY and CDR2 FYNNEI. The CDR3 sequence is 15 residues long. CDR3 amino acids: CASSETGTKNYEQYF. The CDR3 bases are TGTGCCAGCAGTGAGACCGGGACAAAGAACTACGAGCAGTACTTC.

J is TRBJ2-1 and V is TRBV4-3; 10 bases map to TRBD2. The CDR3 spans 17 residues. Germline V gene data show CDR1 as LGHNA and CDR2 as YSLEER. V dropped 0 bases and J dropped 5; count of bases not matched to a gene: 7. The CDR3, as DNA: TGCGCCAGCAGCCAAGATACAGGACTAGCGGAAAACAATGAGCAGTTCTTC. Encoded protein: CASSQDTGLAENNEQFF.

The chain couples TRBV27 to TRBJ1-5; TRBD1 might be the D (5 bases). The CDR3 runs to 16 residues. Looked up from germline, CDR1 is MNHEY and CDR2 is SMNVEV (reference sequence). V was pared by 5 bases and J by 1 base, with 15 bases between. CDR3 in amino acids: CASSPSHGGSNQPQHF. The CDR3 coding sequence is TGTGCCAGCAGTCCCAGTCATGGGGGAAGCAATCAGCCCCAGCATTTT.

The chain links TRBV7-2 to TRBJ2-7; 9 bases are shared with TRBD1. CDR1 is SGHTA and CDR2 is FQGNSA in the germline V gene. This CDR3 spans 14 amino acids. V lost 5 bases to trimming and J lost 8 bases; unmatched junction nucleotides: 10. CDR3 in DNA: TGTGCCAGCAGCGACCGGGACAGGGCTATCCAGCAGTACTTC. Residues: CASSDRDRAIQQYF.

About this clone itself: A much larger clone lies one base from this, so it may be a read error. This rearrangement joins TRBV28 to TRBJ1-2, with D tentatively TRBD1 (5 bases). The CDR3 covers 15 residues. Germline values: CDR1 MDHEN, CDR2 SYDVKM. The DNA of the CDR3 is TGTGTCAGCAGTTCCCAGGGAGTCGGGGACTATGGCTACACCTTC. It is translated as CVSSSQGVGDYGYTF.

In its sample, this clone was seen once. The CDR3 protein is CASSAGQGREKLFF. The CDR3 DNA follows: TGTGCCAGCAGTGCCGGACAGGGCAGGGAAAAACTGTTTTTT. This rearrangement joins TRBV2 to TRBJ1-4, with 8 positions matching TRBD1. CDR1 is SNHLY, CDR2 FYNNEI, per germline. J gave up 8 bases and V 4 bases, and 6 bases lay outside the gene matches. The CDR3 extends over 14 amino acids.

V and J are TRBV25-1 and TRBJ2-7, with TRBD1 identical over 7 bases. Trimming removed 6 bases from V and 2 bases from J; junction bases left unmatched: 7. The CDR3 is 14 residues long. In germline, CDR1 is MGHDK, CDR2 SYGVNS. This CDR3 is CASSVQGWAYEQYF. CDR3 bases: TGTGCCAGCAGCGTACAGGGGTGGGCCTACGAGCAGTACTTC.

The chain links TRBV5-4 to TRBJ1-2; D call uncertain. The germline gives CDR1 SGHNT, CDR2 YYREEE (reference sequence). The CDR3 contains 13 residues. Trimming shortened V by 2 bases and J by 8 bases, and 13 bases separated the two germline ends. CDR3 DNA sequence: TGTGCCAGCAGCTTTGTAGGGTCTAAGGGCTACACCTTC. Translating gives CASSFVGSKGYTF. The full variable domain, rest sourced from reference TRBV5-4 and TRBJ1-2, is ETGVTQSPTHLIKTRGQQVTLRCSSQSGHNTVSWYQQALGQGPQFIFQYYREEENGRGNFPPRFSGLQFPNYSSELNVNALELDDSALYLCASSFVGSKGYTFGSGTRLTVV.

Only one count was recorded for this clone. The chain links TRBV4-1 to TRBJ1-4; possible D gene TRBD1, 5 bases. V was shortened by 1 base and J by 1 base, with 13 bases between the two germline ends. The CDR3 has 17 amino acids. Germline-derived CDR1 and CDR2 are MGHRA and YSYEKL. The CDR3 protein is CASSQGAGFGTNEKLFF. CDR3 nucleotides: TGCGCCAGCAGCCAAGGGGCAGGGTTTGGAACTAATGAAAAACTGTTTTTT.

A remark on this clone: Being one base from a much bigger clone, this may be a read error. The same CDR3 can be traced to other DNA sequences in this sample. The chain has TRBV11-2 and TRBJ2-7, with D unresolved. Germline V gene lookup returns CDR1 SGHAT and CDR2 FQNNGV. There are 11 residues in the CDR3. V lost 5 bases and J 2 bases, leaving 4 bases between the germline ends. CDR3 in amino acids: CASSLAYEQYF. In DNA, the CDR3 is TGTGCCAGCAGCCTAGCCTACGAGCAGTACTTC.

CDR3 sequence reads: CASSEFTGGEDTQYF. The CDR3 DNA is TGTGCCAGCAGTGAATTCACAGGGGGAGAAGATACGCAGTATTTT. The chain combines TRBV25-1 with TRBJ2-3; 8 nucleotides agree with TRBD1. There are 15 residues in the CDR3. The trim removed 1 base at V and 5 bases at J, leaving 5 bases unmatched. Per the germline V gene, CDR1 is MGHDK and CDR2 is SYGVNS.

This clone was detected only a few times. In nucleotides, the CDR3 is TGTGCCAGCAGTTTGGGAGCGGGAGGGTTCACCGGGGAGCTGTTTTTT. Translation: CASSLGAGGFTGELFF. The rearrangement uses TRBV27 and TRBJ2-2; TRBD2 agrees at 10 bases. V lost 3 bases, J lost 4 bases, and 5 bases stayed unmatched. This CDR3 contains 16 residues. Germline-derived CDR1 and CDR2 are MNHEY and SMNVEV (reference sequence).

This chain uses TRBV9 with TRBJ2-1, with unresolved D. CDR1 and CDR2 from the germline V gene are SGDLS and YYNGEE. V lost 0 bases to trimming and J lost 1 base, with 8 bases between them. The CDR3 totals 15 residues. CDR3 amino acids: CASSVEPRSYNEQFF. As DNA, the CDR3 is TGTGCCAGCAGCGTAGAGCCCCGGTCCTACAATGAGCAGTTCTTC.

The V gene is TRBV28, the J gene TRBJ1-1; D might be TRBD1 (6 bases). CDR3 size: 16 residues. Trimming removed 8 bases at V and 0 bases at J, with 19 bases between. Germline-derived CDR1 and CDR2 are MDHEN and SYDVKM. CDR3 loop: CASGPEWGDMNTEAFF. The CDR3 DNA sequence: TGTGCCAGCGGACCCGAGTGGGGGGACATGAACACTGAAGCTTTCTTT.

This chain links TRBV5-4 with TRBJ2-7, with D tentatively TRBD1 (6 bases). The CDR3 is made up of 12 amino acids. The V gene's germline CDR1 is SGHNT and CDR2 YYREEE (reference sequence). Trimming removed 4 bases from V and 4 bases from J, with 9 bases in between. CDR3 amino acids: CASSQQGYEQYF. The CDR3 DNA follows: TGTGCCAGCAGCCAACAGGGATACGAGCAGTACTTC.

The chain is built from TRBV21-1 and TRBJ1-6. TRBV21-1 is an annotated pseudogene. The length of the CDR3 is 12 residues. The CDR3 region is CASNRDQSPLHF. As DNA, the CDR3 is TGTGCCAGCAATCGCGATCAATCACCCCTCCACTTT.

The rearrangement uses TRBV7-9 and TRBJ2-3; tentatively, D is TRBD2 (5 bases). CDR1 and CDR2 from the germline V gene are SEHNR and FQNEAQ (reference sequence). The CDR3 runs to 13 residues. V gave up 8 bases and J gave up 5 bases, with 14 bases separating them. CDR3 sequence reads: CASGRVAGDTQYF. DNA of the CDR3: TGTGCCAGCGGGCGGGTGGCCGGAGATACGCAGTATTTT. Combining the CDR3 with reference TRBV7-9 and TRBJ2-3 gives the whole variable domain DTGVSQNPRHKITKRGQNVTFRCDPISEHNRLYWYRQTLGQGPEFLTYFQNEAQLEKSRLLSDRFSAERPKGSFSTLEIQRTEQGDSAMYLCASGRVAGDTQYFGPGTRLTVL.